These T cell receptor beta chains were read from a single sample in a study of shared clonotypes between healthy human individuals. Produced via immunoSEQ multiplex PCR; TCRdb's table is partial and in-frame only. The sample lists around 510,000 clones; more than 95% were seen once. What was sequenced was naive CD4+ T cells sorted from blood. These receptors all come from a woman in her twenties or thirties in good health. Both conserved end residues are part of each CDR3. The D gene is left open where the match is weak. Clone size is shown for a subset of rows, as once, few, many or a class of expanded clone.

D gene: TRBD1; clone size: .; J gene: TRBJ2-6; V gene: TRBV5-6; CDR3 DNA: TGTGCCAGCAGCTTTGACAGGGGATCCACTGGGGCCAACGTCCTGACTTTC; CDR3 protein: CASSFDRGSTGANVLTF
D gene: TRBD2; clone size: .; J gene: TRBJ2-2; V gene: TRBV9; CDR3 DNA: TGTGCCAGCAGCGTAAGTCTAGCGGGAGTTGCGAACACCGGGGAGCTGTTTTTT; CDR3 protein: CASSVSLAGVANTGELFF
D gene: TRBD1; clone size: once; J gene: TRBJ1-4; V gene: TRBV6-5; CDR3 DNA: TGTGCCAGCAGTTGGGGGACAGGGACGGAAAAACTGTTTTTT; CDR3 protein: CASSWGTGTEKLFF
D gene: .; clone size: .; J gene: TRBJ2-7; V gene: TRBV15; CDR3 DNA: TGTGCCTATGAATCCAACCTCGGGCGGCAGTACTTC; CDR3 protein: CAYESNLGRQYF
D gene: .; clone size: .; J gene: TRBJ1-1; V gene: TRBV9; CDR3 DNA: TGTGCCAGCAGCGTAGTCCCGCGGGCTTTCTTT; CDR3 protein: CASSVVPRAFF
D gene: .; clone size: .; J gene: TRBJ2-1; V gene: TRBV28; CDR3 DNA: TGTGCCAGTAATCTTCCGGGACTGACGGCCTCCAACAATGAGCAGTTCTTC; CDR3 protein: CASNLPGLTASNNEQFF
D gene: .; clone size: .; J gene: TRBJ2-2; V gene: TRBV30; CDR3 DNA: TGTGCCTGGAGTGATCTGCAACTGAACACCGGGGAGCTGTTTTTT; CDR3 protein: CAWSDLQLNTGELFF
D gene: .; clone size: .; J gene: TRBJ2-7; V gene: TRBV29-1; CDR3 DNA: TGCAGCGTTTGTTTCGGGCCCCGCGAGCAGTACTTC; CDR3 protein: CSVCFGPREQYF
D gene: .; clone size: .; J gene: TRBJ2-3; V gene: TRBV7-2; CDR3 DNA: TGTGCCAGCAGCTGGTCGACTGTCATCACAGATACGCAGTATTTT; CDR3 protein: CASSWSTVITDTQYF
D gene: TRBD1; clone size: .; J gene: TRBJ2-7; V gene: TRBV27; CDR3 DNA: TGTGCCAGCACCTTCTGGACAGGTCCCTACGAGCAGTACTTC; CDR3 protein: CASTFWTGPYEQYF
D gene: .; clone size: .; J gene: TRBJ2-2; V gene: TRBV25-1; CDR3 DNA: TGTGCCAGCAGTGAATCCCCCCCGAACACCGGGGAGCTGTTTTTT; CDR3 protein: CASSESPPNTGELFF
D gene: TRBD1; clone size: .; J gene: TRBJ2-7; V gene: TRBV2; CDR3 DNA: TGTGCCAGCAGTACCGGGACAGACTACGAGCAGTACTTC; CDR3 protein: CASSTGTDYEQYF
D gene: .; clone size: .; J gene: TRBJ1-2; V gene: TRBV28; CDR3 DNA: TGTGCCAGCAGTCCTGGGGCTGCGGGGTACTATGGCTACACCTTC; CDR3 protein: CASSPGAAGYYGYTF
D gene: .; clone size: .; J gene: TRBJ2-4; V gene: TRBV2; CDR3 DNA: TGTGCCAGCAGTGGTGGCGTAGTCCCTCCCATTCAGTACTTC; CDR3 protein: CASSGGVVPPIQYF
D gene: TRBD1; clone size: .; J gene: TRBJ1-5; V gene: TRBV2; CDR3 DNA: TGTGCCAGCAGTGCGACAGGGAATCAGCCCCAGCATTTT; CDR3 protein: CASSATGNQPQHF
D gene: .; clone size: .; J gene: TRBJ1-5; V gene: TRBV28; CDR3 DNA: TGTGCCAGCAGTTTAAGGTCCATTCTTATTTGGCCCCAGCATTTT; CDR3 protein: CASSLRSILIWPQHF
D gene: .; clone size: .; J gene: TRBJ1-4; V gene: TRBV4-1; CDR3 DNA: TGCGCCAGCAGCCTCTCAGAAACTAATGAAAAACTGTTTTTT; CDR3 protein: CASSLSETNEKLFF
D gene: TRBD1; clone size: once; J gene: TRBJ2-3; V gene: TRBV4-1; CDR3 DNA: TGCGCCAGCAGCCAATTGGGGACAGGGGGCTCAGATACGCAGTATTTT; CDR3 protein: CASSQLGTGGSDTQYF
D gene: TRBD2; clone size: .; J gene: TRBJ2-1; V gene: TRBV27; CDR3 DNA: TGTGCCAGCAGTTTGGCTAGCGGGAGTGCCTACAATGAGCAGTTCTTC; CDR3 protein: CASSLASGSAYNEQFF
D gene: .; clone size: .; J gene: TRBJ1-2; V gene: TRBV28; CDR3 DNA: TGTGCCAGCAGGGACGGGCGGACCTATGGCTACACCTTC; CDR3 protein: CASRDGRTYGYTF
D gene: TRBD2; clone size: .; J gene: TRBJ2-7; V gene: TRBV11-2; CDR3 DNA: TGTGCCAGCAGCTTCCCGGGACTAGCGGTCTTAGAGCAGTACTTC; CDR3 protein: CASSFPGLAVLEQYF
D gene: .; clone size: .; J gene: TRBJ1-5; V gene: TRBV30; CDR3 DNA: TGTGCCTGGAGTGTTGGAGGGGGGTGGGGTCAGCCCCAGCATTTT; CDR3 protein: CAWSVGGGWGQPQHF
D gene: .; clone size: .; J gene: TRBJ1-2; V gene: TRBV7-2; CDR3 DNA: TGTGCCAGCAGCTTAGAAGGCCTGACGTATGGCTACACCTTC; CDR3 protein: CASSLEGLTYGYTF
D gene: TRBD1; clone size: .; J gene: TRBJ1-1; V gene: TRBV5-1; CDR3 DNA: TGCGCCAGCAGCTTAAGAACAGGGGGCGCGAGAATCGACACTGAAGCTTTCTTT; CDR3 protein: CASSLRTGGARIDTEAFF
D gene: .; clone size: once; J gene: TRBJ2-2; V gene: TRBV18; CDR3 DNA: TGTGCCAGCTCACTTTACACCGGGGAGCTGTTTTTT; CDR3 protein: CASSLYTGELFF
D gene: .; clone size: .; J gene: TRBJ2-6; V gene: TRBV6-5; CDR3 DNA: TGTGCCAGCGGAGTCTTCTCGGGGGCCAACGTCCTGACTTTC; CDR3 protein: CASGVFSGANVLTF
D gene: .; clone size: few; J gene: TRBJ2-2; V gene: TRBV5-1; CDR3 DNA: TGCGCCAGCAGCTACGGGACAACGAACACCGGGGAGCTGTTTTTT; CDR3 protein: CASSYGTTNTGELFF
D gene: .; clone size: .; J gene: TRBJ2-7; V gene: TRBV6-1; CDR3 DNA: TGTGCCAGCAGTGCTCGGGGAGCGAACTACGAGCAGTACTTC; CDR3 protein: CASSARGANYEQYF
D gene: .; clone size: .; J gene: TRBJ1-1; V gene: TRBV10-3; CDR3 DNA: TGTGCCATCAGTGAGGGATGGGACACTGAAGCTTTCTTT; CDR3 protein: CAISEGWDTEAFF
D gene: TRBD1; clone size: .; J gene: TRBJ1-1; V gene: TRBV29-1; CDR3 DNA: TGCAGCGTTCGAACAGGGGGATGGACTGAAGCTTTCTTT; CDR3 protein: CSVRTGGWTEAFF
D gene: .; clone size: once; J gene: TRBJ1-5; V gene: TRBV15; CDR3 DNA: TGTGCCACCAGCTCCGGGTTGGGGACCCAGCATTTT; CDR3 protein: CATSSGLGTQHF
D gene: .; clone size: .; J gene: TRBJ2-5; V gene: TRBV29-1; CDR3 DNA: TGCAGCGTTGGGACAGCTGAGCAGTACTTC; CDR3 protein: CSVGTAEQYF
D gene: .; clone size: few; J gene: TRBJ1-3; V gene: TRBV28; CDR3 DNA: TGTGCCATAGGAAATACAAACACCATATATTTT; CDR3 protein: CAIGNTNTIYF